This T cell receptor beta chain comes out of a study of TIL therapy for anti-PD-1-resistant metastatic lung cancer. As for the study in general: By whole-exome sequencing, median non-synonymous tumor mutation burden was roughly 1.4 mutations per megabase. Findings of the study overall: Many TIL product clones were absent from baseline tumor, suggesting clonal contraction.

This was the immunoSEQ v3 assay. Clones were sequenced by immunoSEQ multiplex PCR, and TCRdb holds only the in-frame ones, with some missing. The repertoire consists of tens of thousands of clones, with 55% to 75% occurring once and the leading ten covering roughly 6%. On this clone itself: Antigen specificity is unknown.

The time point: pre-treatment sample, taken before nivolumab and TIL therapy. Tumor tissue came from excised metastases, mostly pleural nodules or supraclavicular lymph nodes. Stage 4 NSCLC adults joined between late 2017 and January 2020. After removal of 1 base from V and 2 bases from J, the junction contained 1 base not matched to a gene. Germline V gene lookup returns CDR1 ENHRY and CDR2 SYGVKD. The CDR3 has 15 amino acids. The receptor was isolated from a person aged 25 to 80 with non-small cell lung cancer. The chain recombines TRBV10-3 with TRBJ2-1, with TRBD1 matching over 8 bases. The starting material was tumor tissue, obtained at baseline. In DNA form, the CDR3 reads TGTGCCATCAGTGAGTTACAGGGGGCCTACAATGAGCAGTTCTTC. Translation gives CAISELQGAYNEQFF.